The rows below give T cell receptor beta chains drawn from one sample of a study of blood T cell repertoires in COVID-19. Produced via immunoSEQ multiplex PCR; TCRdb's table is partial and in-frame only. This sample has approximately 300,000 clones, with 85% to 90% found just once. The source material was peripheral blood. These receptors came from a woman aged 45-59 years with COVID-19, enrolled during active disease. CDR3s include the opening cysteine and the closing phenylalanine or tryptophan. The order of the fields is V gene, D gene, clone size, J gene, CDR3 protein, CDR3 DNA. The D gene is left open where the match is weak. Clone size is not always given. Where it is, it says once, few, many or a class for expanded clones.

V gene: TRBV4-1; D gene: .; clone size: .; J gene: TRBJ2-1; CDR3 protein: CASSQGWRVGNEQFF; CDR3 DNA: TGCGCCAGCAGCCAAGGCTGGAGGGTTGGCAATGAGCAGTTCTTC
V gene: TRBV6-5; D gene: TRBD2; clone size: .; J gene: TRBJ2-7; CDR3 protein: CASAPGLAVGEQYF; CDR3 DNA: TGTGCCAGCGCCCCCGGACTAGCTGTGGGCGAGCAGTACTTC
V gene: TRBV5-1; D gene: .; clone size: .; J gene: TRBJ2-5; CDR3 protein: CASSLAGSGETQYF; CDR3 DNA: TGCGCCAGCAGCTTGGCAGGCAGCGGAGAGACCCAGTACTTC
V gene: TRBV18; D gene: .; clone size: .; J gene: TRBJ1-1; CDR3 protein: CASSPLPGNTEAFF; CDR3 DNA: TGTGCCAGCTCACCACTCCCAGGGAACACTGAAGCTTTCTTT
V gene: TRBV5-1; D gene: TRBD1; clone size: few; J gene: TRBJ1-5; CDR3 protein: CASSLGQGALNQPQHF; CDR3 DNA: TGCGCCAGCAGCTTGGGACAGGGGGCTCTTAATCAGCCCCAGCATTTT
V gene: TRBV9; D gene: TRBD2; clone size: .; J gene: TRBJ2-1; CDR3 protein: CASSVHGTREDEQFF; CDR3 DNA: TGTGCCAGCAGCGTCCACGGGACCCGGGAGGATGAGCAGTTCTTC
V gene: TRBV11-2; D gene: .; clone size: once; J gene: TRBJ1-5; CDR3 protein: CASSLGRYPPQPQHF; CDR3 DNA: TGTGCCAGCAGCTTAGGGAGATATCCTCCTCAGCCCCAGCATTTT
V gene: TRBV19; D gene: .; clone size: .; J gene: TRBJ2-3; CDR3 protein: CASAGGFADTQYF; CDR3 DNA: TGTGCCAGCGCCGGGGGTTTTGCAGATACGCAGTATTTT
V gene: TRBV19; D gene: .; clone size: .; J gene: TRBJ2-7; CDR3 protein: CASSSRQYPYEQYF; CDR3 DNA: TGTGCCAGTAGTTCTCGACAGTATCCCTACGAGCAGTACTTC
V gene: TRBV3-1/TRBV3-2; D gene: .; clone size: .; J gene: TRBJ1-2; CDR3 protein: CASSQVRKHGYTF; CDR3 DNA: TGTGCCAGCAGCCAAGTCAGGAAGCATGGCTACACCTTC
V gene: TRBV10-3; D gene: TRBD1; clone size: .; J gene: TRBJ2-3; CDR3 protein: CAANRGRATDTQYF; CDR3 DNA: TGTGCCGCCAACAGGGGGCGGGCGACAGATACGCAGTATTTT
V gene: TRBV19; D gene: .; clone size: once; J gene: TRBJ2-7; CDR3 protein: CASRNRANSYEQYF; CDR3 DNA: TGTGCCAGTAGGAACAGGGCTAACTCCTACGAGCAGTACTTC
V gene: TRBV7-8; D gene: .; clone size: .; J gene: TRBJ1-5; CDR3 protein: CASSYRTDSFNQPQHF; CDR3 DNA: TGTGCCAGCAGCTACAGAACAGACAGTTTCAATCAGCCCCAGCATTTT
V gene: TRBV7-6; D gene: TRBD2; clone size: .; J gene: TRBJ2-2; CDR3 protein: CASSSLGTSSNTGELFF; CDR3 DNA: TGTGCCAGCAGCTCGTTAGGGACTAGCTCGAACACCGGGGAGCTGTTTTTT
V gene: TRBV6-5; D gene: .; clone size: .; J gene: TRBJ1-1; CDR3 protein: CASSREGGTEAFF; CDR3 DNA: TGTGCCAGCAGTCGGGAGGGGGGAACTGAAGCTTTCTTT
V gene: TRBV9; D gene: TRBD1; clone size: .; J gene: TRBJ2-4; CDR3 protein: CASSTGPADIQYF; CDR3 DNA: TGTGCCAGCTCGACAGGGCCGGCGGACATTCAGTACTTC
V gene: TRBV5-4; D gene: TRBD1; clone size: .; J gene: TRBJ1-2; CDR3 protein: CASTGTPGGYGYTF; CDR3 DNA: TGTGCCAGCACCGGGACCCCAGGGGGATATGGCTACACCTTC
V gene: TRBV7-2; D gene: TRBD2; clone size: .; J gene: TRBJ2-4; CDR3 protein: CASSWVLATKNIQYF; CDR3 DNA: TGTGCCAGCAGCTGGGTACTAGCGACCAAAAACATTCAGTACTTC
V gene: TRBV3-1/TRBV3-2; D gene: TRBD2; clone size: .; J gene: TRBJ2-7; CDR3 protein: CASSQTGGGLLSFGHEQYF; CDR3 DNA: TGTGCCAGCAGCCAAACGGGGGGGGGACTACTTAGTTTCGGCCACGAGCAGTACTTC
V gene: TRBV24-1; D gene: .; clone size: .; J gene: TRBJ1-5; CDR3 protein: CATSDSRGYSNQPQHF; CDR3 DNA: TGTGCCACCAGTGATTCTCGGGGTTATAGCAATCAGCCCCAGCATTTT
V gene: TRBV4-1; D gene: .; clone size: .; J gene: TRBJ1-1; CDR3 protein: CASSQDGGQPNTEAFF; CDR3 DNA: TGCGCCAGCAGCCAAGATGGGGGACAACCCAACACTGAAGCTTTCTTT
V gene: TRBV14; D gene: TRBD2; clone size: .; J gene: TRBJ2-7; CDR3 protein: CASSQTMSGRSPYEQYF; CDR3 DNA: TGTGCCAGCAGCCAAACTATGAGCGGGAGGTCCCCCTACGAGCAGTACTTC
V gene: TRBV3-1/TRBV3-2; D gene: TRBD2; clone size: .; J gene: TRBJ2-5; CDR3 protein: CASSQPKIAGNIRETQYF; CDR3 DNA: TGTGCCAGCAGCCAACCCAAAATAGCGGGTAATATAAGAGAGACCCAGTACTTC
V gene: TRBV9; D gene: .; clone size: .; J gene: TRBJ2-5; CDR3 protein: CASSVGGTSQETQYF; CDR3 DNA: TGTGCCAGCAGCGTAGGGGGAACTAGCCAAGAGACCCAGTACTTC
V gene: TRBV11-1; D gene: .; clone size: once; J gene: TRBJ1-2; CDR3 protein: CASSLRASPLSYTF; CDR3 DNA: TGTGCCAGCAGCCTGCGGGCCTCCCCCTTGAGCTACACCTTC
V gene: TRBV7-9; D gene: .; clone size: .; J gene: TRBJ2-5; CDR3 protein: CASSPQKGETQYF; CDR3 DNA: TGTGCCAGCAGCCCTCAGAAGGGGGAGACCCAGTACTTC
V gene: TRBV19; D gene: TRBD2; clone size: .; J gene: TRBJ2-1; CDR3 protein: CASSGTSGRREQFF; CDR3 DNA: TGTGCCAGTAGTGGGACTAGCGGGAGGCGTGAGCAGTTCTTC
V gene: TRBV24-1; D gene: .; clone size: .; J gene: TRBJ1-2; CDR3 protein: CATSDPTGNYGYTF; CDR3 DNA: TGTGCCACCAGTGATCCCACAGGGAACTATGGCTACACCTTC
V gene: TRBV2; D gene: TRBD1; clone size: .; J gene: TRBJ2-7; CDR3 protein: CASGGQGYEQYF; CDR3 DNA: TGTGCCAGCGGGGGACAGGGGTACGAGCAGTACTTC
V gene: TRBV18; D gene: .; clone size: .; J gene: TRBJ2-3; CDR3 protein: CASSWAPDTDTQYF; CDR3 DNA: TGTGCCAGCTCATGGGCCCCCGACACAGATACGCAGTATTTT
V gene: TRBV5-1; D gene: .; clone size: .; J gene: TRBJ2-4; CDR3 protein: CASNEGQRKNIQYF; CDR3 DNA: TGCGCCAGCAACGAAGGACAGCGGAAAAACATTCAGTACTTC
V gene: TRBV5-1; D gene: TRBD2; clone size: .; J gene: TRBJ2-1; CDR3 protein: CASSLQTRLAGSYNEQFF; CDR3 DNA: TGCGCCAGCAGCTTGCAGACCAGACTAGCGGGCTCCTACAATGAGCAGTTCTTC
V gene: TRBV5-4; D gene: TRBD1; clone size: .; J gene: TRBJ2-5; CDR3 protein: CASSQGQGGKETQYF; CDR3 DNA: TGTGCCAGCAGCCAAGGACAGGGAGGAAAGGAGACCCAGTACTTC